This entry describes one T cell receptor (beta chain). Its specificity is unknown. This CDR3 is built from 16 residues. From germline, CDR1 is KGHDR and CDR2 SFDVKD. This sample was taken from a study of T cells in Graves' hyperthyroidism and ophthalmopathy. Regarding the study as a whole: Ophthalmopathy was distinguished from stable hyperthyroidism by 13 V-J signatures. Blood shared most expanded thyroid clonotypes above 0.001.

TCR beta CDR3 regions were amplified from RNA. The HTBI primer set was used in a first-round RT-PCR of the TCR CDR3. TCRdb re-called the multiplex PCR reads with MiXCR, one entry per CDR3 protein. The top ten clones hold about 17% of a sample with 37,000 or so distinct CDR3 sequences, 50% to 55% of them seen once. Uncontrolled infection, other autoimmune disease, pregnancy or lactation barred patients from enrollment. Clinical symptoms, serum thyroxine and TRAb, thyroid ultrasound and orbital computed tomography together formed the diagnostic basis. The genes are TRBV24-1 and TRBJ2-1; 13 nucleotides align to TRBD2. This clonotype originated in a man aged 40-50 years with Graves' ophthalmopathy. The sample comprised blood. The CDR3 protein is CATRQGTSGINNEQFF. The DNA of the CDR3 is TGTGCAACCCGACAGGGGACTAGCGGGATTAACAATGAGCAGTTCTTC.